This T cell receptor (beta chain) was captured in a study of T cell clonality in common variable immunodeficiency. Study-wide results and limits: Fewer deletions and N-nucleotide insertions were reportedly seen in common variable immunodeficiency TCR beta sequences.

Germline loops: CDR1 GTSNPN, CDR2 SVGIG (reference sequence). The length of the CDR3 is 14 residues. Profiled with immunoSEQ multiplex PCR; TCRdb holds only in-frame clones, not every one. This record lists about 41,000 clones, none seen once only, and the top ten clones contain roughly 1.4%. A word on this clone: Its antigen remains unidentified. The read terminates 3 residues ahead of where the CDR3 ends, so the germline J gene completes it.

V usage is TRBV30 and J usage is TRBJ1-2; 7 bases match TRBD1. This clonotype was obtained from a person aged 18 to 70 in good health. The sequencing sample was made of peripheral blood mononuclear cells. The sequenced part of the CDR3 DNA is TGTGCCTGGGGTCCAGGGGGGCCGCTGGATGAC. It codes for CAWGPGGPLDD. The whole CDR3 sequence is CAWGPGGPLDDYTF.